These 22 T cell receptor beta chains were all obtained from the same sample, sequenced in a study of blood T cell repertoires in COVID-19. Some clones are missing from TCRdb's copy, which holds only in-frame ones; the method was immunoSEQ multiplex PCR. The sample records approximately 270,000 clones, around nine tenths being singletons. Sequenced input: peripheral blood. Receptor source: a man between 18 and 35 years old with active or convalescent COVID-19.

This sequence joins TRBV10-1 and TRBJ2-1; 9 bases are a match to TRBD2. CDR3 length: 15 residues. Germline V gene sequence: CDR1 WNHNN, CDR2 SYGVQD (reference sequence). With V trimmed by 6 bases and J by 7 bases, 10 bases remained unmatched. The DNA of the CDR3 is TGCGCCAGCAGCTACGCGGCGGGGGGGGTGAATGAGCAGTTCTTC. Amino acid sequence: CASSYAAGGVNEQFF.

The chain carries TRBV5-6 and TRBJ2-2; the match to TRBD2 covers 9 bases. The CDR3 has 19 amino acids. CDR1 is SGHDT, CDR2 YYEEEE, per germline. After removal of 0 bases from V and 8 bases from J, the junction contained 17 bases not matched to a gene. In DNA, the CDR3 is TGTGCCAGCAGCTTGGTCTTTCTAGCGGGGATCAAGAGTGGAGGGGAGCTGTTTTTT. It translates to CASSLVFLAGIKSGGELFF. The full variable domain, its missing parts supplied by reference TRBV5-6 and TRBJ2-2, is DAGVTQSPTHLIKTRGQQVTLRCSPKSGHDTVSWYQQALGQGPQFIFQYYEEEERQRGNFPDRFSGHQFPNYSSELNVNALLLGDSALYLCASSLVFLAGIKSGGELFFGEGSRLTVL.

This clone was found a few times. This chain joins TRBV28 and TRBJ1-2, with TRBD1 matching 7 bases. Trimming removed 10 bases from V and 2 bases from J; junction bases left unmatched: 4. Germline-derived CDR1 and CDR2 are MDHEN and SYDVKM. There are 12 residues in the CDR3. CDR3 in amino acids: CATKTGNYGYTF. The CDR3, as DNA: TGTGCCACCAAGACAGGGAACTATGGCTACACCTTC.

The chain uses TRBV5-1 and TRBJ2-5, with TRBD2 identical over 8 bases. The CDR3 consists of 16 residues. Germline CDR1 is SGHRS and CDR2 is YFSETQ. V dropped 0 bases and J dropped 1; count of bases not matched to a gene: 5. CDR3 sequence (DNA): TGCGCCAGCAGCTTGGTTGCGGGGGGCTCCCAAGAGACCCAGTACTTC. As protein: CASSLVAGGSQETQYF.

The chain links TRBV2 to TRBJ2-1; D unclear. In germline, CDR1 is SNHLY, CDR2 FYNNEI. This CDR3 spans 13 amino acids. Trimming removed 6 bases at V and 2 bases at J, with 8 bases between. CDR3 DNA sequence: TGTGCCAGCAGGTCCACACCCTACAATGAGCAGTTCTTC. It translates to CASRSTPYNEQFF.

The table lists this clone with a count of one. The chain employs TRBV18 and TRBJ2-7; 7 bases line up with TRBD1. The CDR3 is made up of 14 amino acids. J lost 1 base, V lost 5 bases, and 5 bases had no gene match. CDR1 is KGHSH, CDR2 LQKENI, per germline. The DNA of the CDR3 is TGTGCCAGCTCAGGCCGGGACAGTTCCTACGAGCAGTACTTC. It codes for CASSGRDSSYEQYF.

The CDR3 DNA reads TGCAGCGCCCTGGGACAGGGGGCATTAGAGCAGTACTTC. Its protein is CSALGQGALEQYF. This chain joins TRBV29-1 and TRBJ2-7, with 12 bases matching TRBD1. V gave up 7 bases and J gave up 7 bases; unmatched junction bases: 8. The CDR3 consists of 13 residues. Germline CDR1 and CDR2: SQVTM and ANQGSEA.

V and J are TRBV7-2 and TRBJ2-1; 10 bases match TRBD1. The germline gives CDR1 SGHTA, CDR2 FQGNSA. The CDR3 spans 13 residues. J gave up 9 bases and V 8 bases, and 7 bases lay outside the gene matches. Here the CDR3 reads CASEGQGRGEQFF. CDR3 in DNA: TGTGCCAGCGAGGGACAGGGGAGGGGTGAGCAGTTCTTC.

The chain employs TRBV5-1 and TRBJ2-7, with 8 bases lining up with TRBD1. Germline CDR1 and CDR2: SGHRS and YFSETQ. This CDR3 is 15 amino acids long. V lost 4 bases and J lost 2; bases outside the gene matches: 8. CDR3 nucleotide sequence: TGCGCCAGCAGCCGGACAGGGATGTTGACCTACGAGCAGTACTTC. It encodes CASSRTGMLTYEQYF. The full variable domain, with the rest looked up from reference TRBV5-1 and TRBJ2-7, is KAGVTQTPRYLIKTRGQQVTLSCSPISGHRSVSWYQQTPGQGLQFLFEYFSETQRNKGNFPGRFSGRQFSNSRSEMNVSTLELGDSALYLCASSRTGMLTYEQYFGPGTRLTVT.

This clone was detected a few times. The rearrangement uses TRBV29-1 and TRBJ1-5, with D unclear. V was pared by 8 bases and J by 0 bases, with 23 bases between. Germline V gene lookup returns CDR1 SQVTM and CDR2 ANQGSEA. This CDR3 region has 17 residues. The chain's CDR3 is CSPRAVQAEDSNQPQHF. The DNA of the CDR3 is TGCAGCCCGAGGGCGGTCCAGGCCGAAGATAGCAATCAGCCCCAGCATTTT. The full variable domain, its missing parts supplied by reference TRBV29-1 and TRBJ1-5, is SAVISQKPSRDICQRGTSLTIQCQVDSQVTMMFWYRQQPGQSLTLIATANQGSEATYESGFVIDKFPISRPNLTFSTLTVSNMSPEDSSIYLCSPRAVQAEDSNQPQHFGDGTRLSIL.

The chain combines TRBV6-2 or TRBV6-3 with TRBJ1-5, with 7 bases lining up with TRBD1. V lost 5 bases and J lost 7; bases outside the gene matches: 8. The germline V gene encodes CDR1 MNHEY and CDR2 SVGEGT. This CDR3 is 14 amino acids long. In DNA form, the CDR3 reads TGTGCCAGCAGTGTTGACAGGGTTGTACAGCCCCAGCATTTT. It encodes CASSVDRVVQPQHF.

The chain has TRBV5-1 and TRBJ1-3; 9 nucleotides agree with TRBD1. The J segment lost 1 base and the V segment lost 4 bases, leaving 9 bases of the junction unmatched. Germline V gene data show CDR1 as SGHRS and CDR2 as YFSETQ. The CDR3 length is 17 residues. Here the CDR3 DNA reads TGCGCCAGCAGCGCCACTACAGGGGGCTTTTCTGGAAACACCATATATTTT. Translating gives CASSATTGGFSGNTIYF.

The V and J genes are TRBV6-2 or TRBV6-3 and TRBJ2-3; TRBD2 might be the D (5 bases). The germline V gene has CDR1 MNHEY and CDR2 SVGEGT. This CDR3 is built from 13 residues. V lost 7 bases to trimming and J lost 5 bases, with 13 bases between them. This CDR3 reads CASTPDYRDTQYF. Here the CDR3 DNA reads TGTGCCAGCACCCCCGACTACCGAGATACGCAGTATTTT.

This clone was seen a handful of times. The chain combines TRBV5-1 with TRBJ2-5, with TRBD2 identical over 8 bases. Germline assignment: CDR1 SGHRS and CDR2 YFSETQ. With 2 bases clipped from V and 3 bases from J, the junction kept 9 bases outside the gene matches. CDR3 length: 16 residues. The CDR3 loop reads CASSLGGGGKKETQYF. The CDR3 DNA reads TGCGCCAGCAGCTTAGGTGGCGGGGGGAAAAAAGAGACCCAGTACTTC.

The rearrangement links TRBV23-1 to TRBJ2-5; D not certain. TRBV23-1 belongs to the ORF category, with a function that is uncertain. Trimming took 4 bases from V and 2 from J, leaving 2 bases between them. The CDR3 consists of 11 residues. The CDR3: CASSPQETQYF. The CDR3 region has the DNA TGCGCCAGCAGTCCACAAGAGACCCAGTACTTC.

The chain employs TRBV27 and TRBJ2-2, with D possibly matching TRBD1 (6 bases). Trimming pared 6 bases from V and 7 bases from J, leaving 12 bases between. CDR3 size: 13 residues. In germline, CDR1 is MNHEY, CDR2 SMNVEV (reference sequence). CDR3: CASSTGWGGELFF. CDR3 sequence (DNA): TGTGCCAGCAGCACAGGGTGGGGCGGGGAGCTGTTTTTT.

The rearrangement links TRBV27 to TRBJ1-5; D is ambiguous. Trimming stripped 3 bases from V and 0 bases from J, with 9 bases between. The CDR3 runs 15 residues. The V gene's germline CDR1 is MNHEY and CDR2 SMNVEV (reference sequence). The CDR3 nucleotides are TGTGCCAGCAGTTTGAATCGGGATAGCAATCAGCCCCAGCATTTT. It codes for CASSLNRDSNQPQHF.

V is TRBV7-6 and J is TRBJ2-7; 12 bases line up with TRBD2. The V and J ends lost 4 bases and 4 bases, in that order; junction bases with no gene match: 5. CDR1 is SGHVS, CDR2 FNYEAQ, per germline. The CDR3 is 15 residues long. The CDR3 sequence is CASSSRTSGMYEQYF. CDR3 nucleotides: TGTGCCAGCAGCTCAAGGACTAGCGGGATGTACGAGCAGTACTTC.

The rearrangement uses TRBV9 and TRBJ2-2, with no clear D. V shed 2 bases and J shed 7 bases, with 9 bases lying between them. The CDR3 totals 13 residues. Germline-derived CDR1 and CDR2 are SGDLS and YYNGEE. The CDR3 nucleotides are TGTGCCAGCAGCGTTCTGCTTAGCGGGGAGCTGTTTTTT. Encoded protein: CASSVLLSGELFF.

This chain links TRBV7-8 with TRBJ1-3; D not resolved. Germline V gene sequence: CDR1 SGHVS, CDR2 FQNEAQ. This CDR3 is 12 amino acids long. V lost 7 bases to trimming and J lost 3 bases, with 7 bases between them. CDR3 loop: CASTHGGNTIYF. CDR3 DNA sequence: TGTGCCAGCACCCACGGTGGAAACACCATATATTTT.

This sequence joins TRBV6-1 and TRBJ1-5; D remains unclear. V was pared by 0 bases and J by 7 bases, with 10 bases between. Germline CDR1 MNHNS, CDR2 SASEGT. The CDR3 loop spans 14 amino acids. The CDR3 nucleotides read TGTGCCAGCAGTGAAGCATTTGCGGCCCAGCCCCAGCATTTT. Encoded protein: CASSEAFAAQPQHF.

The CDR3 DNA sequence: TGTGCCAGCAGTTCAGGATCAAACACCGGGGAGCTGTTTTTT. This encodes CASSSGSNTGELFF. The chain is built from TRBV27 and TRBJ2-2; D ambiguous. The CDR3 extends over 14 amino acids. V shed 4 bases and J shed 2 bases, with 8 bases lying between them. Per the germline V gene, CDR1 is MNHEY and CDR2 is SMNVEV (reference sequence).